Each of the 25 T cell receptor beta chains below was sequenced from the same sample in a study of beta chain features in type 1 diabetes. The study reverse transcribed the entire isolated RNA, so it sequenced expressed TCRB transcripts. TCRdb keeps only in-frame clones here, not all; method: immunoSEQ multiplex PCR. The table has a few hundred thousand clones, 8% to 10% seen once. The antigens of these receptors remain unknown. Findings and caveats of the study: All four CD4+ subsets of Type 1 diabetes patients contained TCRB CDR3s that were moderately but significantly shorter.

The specimen was central memory CD4+ T cells from blood. Every receptor here comes from a man younger than 40 with type 1 diabetes.

The rearrangement uses TRBV9 and TRBJ2-1; no clear D. This CDR3 is 19 amino acids long. Germline loops: CDR1 SGDLS, CDR2 YYNGEE. Trimming pared 2 bases from V and 4 bases from J, leaving 25 bases between. The CDR3 bases are TGTGCCAGCAGCGTCAAGCTCCCCTGGAGTGGGGTCGGATACAATGAGCAGTTCTTC. This encodes CASSVKLPWSGVGYNEQFF.

This sequence joins TRBV29-1 and TRBJ2-1; 12 nucleotides align to TRBD1. This CDR3 spans 14 amino acids. V was pared by 7 bases and J by 7 bases, with 8 bases of the junction left unmatched. Germline V gene data show CDR1 as SQVTM and CDR2 as ANQGSEA. The CDR3 coding sequence is TGCAGCGCCAAGCCGGGACAGGGGGCTAATGAGCAGTTCTTC. This gives the protein CSAKPGQGANEQFF.

This chain uses TRBV5-1 with TRBJ1-1; 8 nucleotides line up with TRBD1. The V gene end was trimmed by 3 bases and the J gene end by 2 bases; junction bases not matched to a gene: 6. This CDR3 contains 15 residues. Per germline, CDR1 SGHRS and CDR2 YFSETQ. Written as DNA, the CDR3 is TGCGCCAGCAGCTCGGCAGGGGGCAGTAACACTGAAGCTTTCTTT. Amino acids: CASSSAGGSNTEAFF.

The rearrangement joins TRBV13 to TRBJ2-1, with D perhaps assigned TRBD1 or TRBD2 (7 bases each). The length of the CDR3 is 14 residues. Trimming cost V 7 bases and J 8 bases, with 18 bases left between them. Germline assignment: CDR1 PRHDT and CDR2 FYEKMQ (reference sequence). CDR3 DNA: TGTGCCAGCACCCGGACAGGACTAGAAGATGAGCAGTTCTTC. Amino acid sequence: CASTRTGLEDEQFF.

This clone turned up a few times. The rearrangement uses TRBV5-1 and TRBJ2-5, with 12 bases that match TRBD2. Germline values: CDR1 SGHRS, CDR2 YFSETQ. The CDR3 extends over 19 amino acids. After removal of 2 bases from V and 5 bases from J, the junction contained 16 bases not matched to a gene. CDR3 DNA sequence: TGCGCCAGCAGCTTTGCCGCGACTAGCGGGAGTTCTGGTCGGGAGACCCAGTACTTC. This sequence encodes CASSFAATSGSSGRETQYF.

The chain employs TRBV5-1 and TRBJ2-5, with D hard to call. Germline lookup yields CDR1 SGHRS and CDR2 YFSETQ. The CDR3 is made up of 14 amino acids. The V gene lost 7 bases and the J gene lost 2 bases, with 15 bases spanning the gap. The CDR3 DNA follows: TGCGCCAGCGCATTCATGGGCCCACAAGAGACCCAGTACTTC. It translates to CASAFMGPQETQYF.

In its sample, this clone was seen many times. The chain joins TRBV10-3 to TRBJ2-7; D is ambiguous. The length of the CDR3 is 14 residues. The V end lost 7 bases, the J end lost 3 bases, and 16 bases lay between the germline ends. Germline lookup yields CDR1 ENHRY and CDR2 SYGVKD. CDR3 residues: CAITGPTSNYEQYF. The CDR3 region has the DNA TGTGCCATCACCGGCCCGACATCAAACTACGAGCAGTACTTC.

This clone was counted a single time. The V call is TRBV6-4, the J call TRBJ2-2; D call uncertain. Trimming removed 6 bases from V and 4 bases from J, with 18 bases in between. The CDR3 spans 16 residues. CDR1 and CDR2 (germline): MRHNA, SNTAGT. CDR3 residues: CASSYTQAPGTGELFF. DNA for the CDR3: TGTGCCAGCAGCTATACCCAGGCTCCTGGCACCGGGGAGCTGTTTTTT.

This clone has just a few counts. The chain recombines TRBV5-1 with TRBJ2-5, with 7 positions matching TRBD2. This CDR3 is 14 amino acids long. The trim removed 2 bases at V and 5 bases at J, leaving 6 bases unmatched. The germline CDR1 and CDR2 sequences are SGHRS and YFSETQ. The CDR3 region is CASSFSTSLETQYF. Written as DNA, the CDR3 is TGCGCCAGCAGCTTTTCGACTAGCCTGGAGACCCAGTACTTC. Drawing the rest from reference TRBV5-1 and TRBJ2-5, the complete variable domain is KAGVTQTPRYLIKTRGQQVTLSCSPISGHRSVSWYQQTPGQGLQFLFEYFSETQRNKGNFPGRFSGRQFSNSRSEMNVSTLELGDSALYLCASSFSTSLETQYFGPGTRLLVL.

This clone was counted once. This sample also contains other DNA sequences that code for the same CDR3. This chain links TRBV7-2 with TRBJ1-1; D unresolved. Germline CDR1 is SGHTA and CDR2 is FQGNSA. CDR3 length equals 16 residues. V was trimmed by 5 bases and J by 2 bases, leaving 18 bases between them. The CDR3 nucleotides are TGTGCCAGCAGCCCCAACCTTCGACCCTTAAACACTGAAGCTTTCTTT. Translation gives CASSPNLRPLNTEAFF.

This clone was found many times. V is TRBV15 and J is TRBJ2-1; D is tentatively TRBD1 or TRBD2 (6 bases each). CDR3 size: 17 residues. Germline CDR1 reads LNHNV; CDR2 reads YYDKDF (reference sequence). The V end lost 1 base, the J end lost 6 bases, and 19 bases lay between the germline ends. The CDR3 DNA reads as TGTGCCACCAGCAGAGGAGGAGGGGGGCTTACAGGCAATGAGCAGTTCTTC. Its protein is CATSRGGGGLTGNEQFF.

At least ten counts were recorded for this clone. The CDR3 is CASTDRSSSYTF. The CDR3, as DNA: TGTGCCAGCACGGACAGGTCGTCAAGCTACACCTTC. This chain connects TRBV5-4 to TRBJ1-2; 7 bases agree with TRBD1. This CDR3 is 12 amino acids long. In germline, CDR1 is SGHNT, CDR2 YYREEE (reference sequence). V dropped 6 bases and J dropped 9; count of bases not matched to a gene: 8. Supplemented by reference TRBV5-4 and TRBJ1-2, the full variable domain reads ETGVTQSPTHLIKTRGQQVTLRCSSQSGHNTVSWYQQALGQGPQFIFQYYREEENGRGNFPPRFSGLQFPNYSSELNVNALELDDSALYLCASTDRSSSYTFGSGTRLTVV.

This clone showed up many times. This chain uses TRBV19 with TRBJ2-3; weak D call: TRBD2 (5 bases). The V and J ends lost 7 bases and 6 bases respectively, with 14 bases between them. From germline, CDR1 is LNHDA and CDR2 SQIVND (reference sequence). The CDR3 is made up of 13 amino acids. CDR3 protein: CASNRNRGDTQYF. The CDR3 DNA sequence: TGTGCCAGTAATCGAAACCGAGGGGATACGCAGTATTTT.

V is TRBV28 and J is TRBJ1-1, with D perhaps TRBD1 (6 bases). Trimming cost V 6 bases and J 2 bases, with 16 bases left between them. The germline gives CDR1 MDHEN, CDR2 SYDVKM. The length of the CDR3 is 15 residues. The CDR3, as DNA: TGTGCCAGCAGCTCGGGAGGGGGGACCAACACTGAAGCTTTCTTT. Translated, it gives CASSSGGGTNTEAFF. Based on the CDR3 plus reference TRBV28 and TRBJ1-1, the full variable domain is DVKVTQSSRYLVKRTGEKVFLECVQDMDHENMFWYRQDPGLGLRLIYFSYDVKMKEKGDIPEGYSVSREKKERFSLILESASTNQTSMYLCASSSGGGTNTEAFFGQGTRLTVV.

This clone appeared a few times. The same CDR3 can be traced to other DNA sequences in this sample. The CDR3 here is CAISSGLSGANVLTF. The DNA of the CDR3 is TGTGCCATCAGTTCGGGGCTTTCTGGGGCCAACGTCCTGACTTTC. The V call is TRBV10-3, the J call TRBJ2-6; the D gene could be TRBD1 or TRBD2 (5 bases each). The CDR3 extends over 15 amino acids. The V end lost 5 bases, the J end lost 1 base, and 9 bases lay between the germline ends. Germline V gene sequence: CDR1 ENHRY, CDR2 SYGVKD.

This chain links TRBV4-3 with TRBJ2-7; D may be TRBD1 or TRBD2 (5 bases each). The CDR3 runs to 15 residues. V was clipped by 6 bases and J by 3 bases, with 18 bases between them. CDR1 and CDR2 from the germline V gene are LGHNA and YSLEER. Here the CDR3 reads CASSFRGVRGYEQYF. The CDR3 DNA is TGCGCCAGCAGTTTCCGGGGCGTAAGGGGCTACGAGCAGTACTTC.

This clone was counted only a few times. This chain links TRBV6-5 with TRBJ2-7; 10 nucleotides match TRBD2. The CDR3 runs 14 residues. Germline CDR1 is MNHEY and CDR2 is SVGAGI. After removal of 2 bases from V and 4 bases from J, the junction contained 2 bases not matched to a gene. The chain's CDR3 is CASSYQTSGYEQYF. The CDR3 DNA follows: TGTGCCAGCAGTTACCAGACTAGCGGGTACGAGCAGTACTTC.

The rearrangement links TRBV7-2 to TRBJ1-1; D gene unclear. The length of the CDR3 is 12 residues. Germline lookup yields CDR1 SGHTA and CDR2 FQGNSA. V was pared by 5 bases and J by 10 bases, with 14 bases between. In DNA form, the CDR3 reads TGTGCCAGCAGCCCCCGGGAAAGAGGAGCTTTCTTT. This gives the protein CASSPRERGAFF. Complete variable domain (other parts from reference TRBV7-2 and TRBJ1-1): GAGVSQSPSNKVTEKGKDVELRCDPISGHTALYWYRQSLGQGLEFLIYFQGNSAPDKSGLPSDRFSAERTGGSVSTLTIQRTQQEDSAVYLCASSPRERGAFFGQGTRLTVV.

The chain is built from TRBV19 and TRBJ2-1; possibly TRBD1 for D (5 bases). V dropped 6 bases and J dropped 4 bases, with 10 bases sitting between them. The CDR3 has 13 amino acids. Germline CDR1 reads LNHDA; CDR2 reads SQIVND (reference sequence). The CDR3 loop reads CASRGPSYNEQFF. CDR3 coding DNA: TGTGCCAGTAGGGGGCCATCTTACAATGAGCAGTTCTTC.

This clone was counted only a few times. The chain recombines TRBV5-4 with TRBJ2-3; D remains unclear. V gave up 0 bases and J gave up 3 bases, with 11 bases separating them. The CDR3 is 15 residues long. Germline V CDR1 and CDR2: SGHNT, YYREEE (reference sequence). Written as DNA, the CDR3 is TGTGCCAGCAGCTTGGGAGGATATTCGACAGATACGCAGTATTTT. This gives the protein CASSLGGYSTDTQYF. The full variable domain, its missing parts supplied by reference TRBV5-4 and TRBJ2-3, is ETGVTQSPTHLIKTRGQQVTLRCSSQSGHNTVSWYQQALGQGPQFIFQYYREEENGRGNFPPRFSGLQFPNYSSELNVNALELDDSALYLCASSLGGYSTDTQYFGPGTRLTVL.

The chain recombines TRBV4-2 with TRBJ1-2, with D perhaps TRBD1 (5 bases). V was cut by 1 base and J by 0 bases, with 12 bases left in between. Germline CDR1 LGHNA, CDR2 YNFKEQ. The CDR3 has 16 residues. The CDR3 DNA follows: TGTGCCAGCAGCCAAGGGGCAGGGCCCCCTAACTATGGCTACACCTTC. Translated: CASSQGAGPPNYGYTF.

This clone was seen a few times. The chain combines TRBV7-2 with TRBJ1-5; TRBD1 agrees at 9 bases. Germline loops: CDR1 SGHTA, CDR2 FQGNSA. V dropped 4 bases and J dropped 7; count of bases not matched to a gene: 2. This CDR3 is 13 amino acids long. CDR3 in DNA: TGTGCCAGCAGCTCGACAGGGGGACAGCCCCAGCATTTT. It yields the protein CASSSTGGQPQHF.

This clone has a handful of counts. This rearrangement joins TRBV29-1 to TRBJ1-3; 8 bases are a match to TRBD1. The CDR3 runs to 13 residues. Germline V CDR1 and CDR2: SQVTM, ANQGSEA. V lost 7 bases, J lost 1 base, and 3 bases stayed unmatched. CDR3 residues: CSARTGSGNTIYF. CDR3 DNA sequence: TGCAGCGCCAGGACAGGGTCTGGAAACACCATATATTTT.

The chain employs TRBV14 and TRBJ2-7, with TRBD1 matching 7 bases. The CDR3 loop spans 15 amino acids. With 2 bases clipped from V and 1 base from J, the junction kept 5 bases outside the gene matches. Germline-derived CDR1 and CDR2 are SGHDN and FVKESK. The CDR3 region is CASSQFTGQSYEQYF. The CDR3 coding sequence is TGTGCCAGCAGCCAATTCACGGGACAGTCCTACGAGCAGTACTTC.

In its sample, this clone was seen a few times. The V call is TRBV9, the J call TRBJ2-5; D unresolved. The end of the DNA fits TRBJ2-7 better, so the J call may be wrong. The CDR3 sequence is 11 residues long. In germline, CDR1 is SGDLS, CDR2 YYNGEE. As DNA, the CDR3 is TGTGCCAGCAGCTCTCAATACGAGCAGTACTTC. Encoded protein: CASSSQYEQYF.